This TCR beta chain is drawn from a study of blood T cell repertoires in COVID-19. Study background: The samples span acute and convalescent COVID-19 from the United States, Italy and Spain. Sample material is recorded as cDNA or gDNA derived from T cells, B-cell-depleted T cells, or PBMCs.

This CDR3 is 13 amino acids long. Original data processing: For nucleated cells, counts were estimated from reference gene primer amplification. The protocol was immunoSEQ multiplex PCR, while the TCRdb copy is restricted to in-frame clones and leaves out a portion. D and trimming come from the DNA, and the V and J calls and clone size come from that table. The sample has 65,000 to 95,000 clones, more than 60% seen once; the top ten hold about 16%. The source material was peripheral blood. The sequence was collected from a human donor in a cohort sampled during active COVID-19. The rearrangement links TRBV21-1 to TRBJ1-3; the D call of TRBD1 is as the table states it, not checked on the DNA. TRBV21-1 is assigned pseudogene status. The CDR3 is CASGASPGNTIYF. Written as DNA, the CDR3 is TGTGCCAGCGGGGCGAGCCCTGGAAACACCATATATTTT.